This TCR beta chain was retrieved from a study of tumor-infiltrating lymphocytes in primary liver carcinoma. General study points: Relative to blood, tumors carried a significantly larger fraction of the repertoire in their top 250 clones (p = 0.039).

This clonotype has only a few counts. The antigen remains unidentified. Its ends do not fully match the called genes, so a read error is possible. With a constant-region primer, TCR beta cDNA was made from 400 to 550 ng of total RNA. ARM-PCR, slightly modified, supplied the TCR beta libraries through three nested multiplex PCR rounds. With TRBV1-TRBV30 forward primers and a C-beta reverse primer, the first two PCR rounds were run for 10 cycles each. TCRdb itself ran the multiplex PCR reads through MiXCR, one entry per CDR3 protein. The table records roughly 200,000 distinct CDR3 sequences, approximately 86% of them present only once. Per germline, CDR1 SQVTM and CDR2 ANQGSEA. CDR3 size: 16 residues. The tissue used was unsorted bulk material of roughly 17-31 mg. RNA and DNA were co-extracted from it with the AllPrep DNA/RNA mini kit. Patients showed chronic HBV infection and an absence of prior treatment.

Specimen: tumor tissue from primary liver carcinoma. The receptor was isolated from a man aged 40-49 years with primary liver carcinoma and hepatitis B virus infection. V is TRBV29-1 and J is TRBJ2-1; 13 bases line up with TRBD2. The chain's CDR3 is CNVEGLAGRGFNEQFF. In nucleotides, the CDR3 is TGCAACGTTGAGGGACTAGCGGGAAGAGGTTTCAATGAACAGTTCTTC.